This TCR beta chain was profiled in a study of blood T cell repertoires in COVID-19. Study in general: From the United States, Italy and Spain came samples of acute and convalescent COVID-19. From T cells, B-cell-depleted T cells, or PBMCs came the material, which was cDNA or gDNA.

Per the original data handling: The authors estimated nucleated cell counts from reference gene primer amplification. Assay: immunoSEQ multiplex PCR; the TCRdb copy retains only in-frame clones and omits some. That table gives V, J and clone size, and the DNA gave D and trimming. The top ten clones hold around 4.7% of a sample with approximately 220,000 clones, around four fifths of them seen once. Between the trimmed V and J ends, which lost 2 bases and 1 base, there was a span of 12 bases. The CDR3 consists of 15 residues. The V gene's germline CDR1 is SGHRS and CDR2 YFSETQ. The source is a woman aged 65 to 85 with acute or convalescent COVID-19. The rearrangement joins TRBV5-1 to TRBJ1-1, with D tentatively TRBD1 (6 bases). Sequencing used peripheral blood. CDR3 DNA sequence: TGCGCCAGCAGCTTTACAGGGAAGTGGAACACTGAAGCTTTCTTT. Translated: CASSFTGKWNTEAFF.